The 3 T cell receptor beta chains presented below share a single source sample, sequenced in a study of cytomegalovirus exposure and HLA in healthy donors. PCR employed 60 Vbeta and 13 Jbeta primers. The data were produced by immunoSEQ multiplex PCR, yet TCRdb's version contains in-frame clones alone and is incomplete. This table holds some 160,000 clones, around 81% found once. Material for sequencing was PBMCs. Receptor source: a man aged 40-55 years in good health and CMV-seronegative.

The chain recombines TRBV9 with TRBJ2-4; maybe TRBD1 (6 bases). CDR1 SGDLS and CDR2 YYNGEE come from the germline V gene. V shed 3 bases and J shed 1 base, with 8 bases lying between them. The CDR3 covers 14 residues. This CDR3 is CASSAGDAKNIQYF. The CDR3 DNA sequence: TGTGCCAGCAGCGCAGGGGATGCCAAAAACATTCAGTACTTC. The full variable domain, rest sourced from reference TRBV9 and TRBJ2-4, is DSGVTQTPKHLITATGQRVTLRCSPRSGDLSVYWYQQSLDQGLQFLIQYYNGEERAKGNILERFSAQQFPDLHSELNLSSLELGDSALYFCASSAGDAKNIQYFGAGTRLSVL.

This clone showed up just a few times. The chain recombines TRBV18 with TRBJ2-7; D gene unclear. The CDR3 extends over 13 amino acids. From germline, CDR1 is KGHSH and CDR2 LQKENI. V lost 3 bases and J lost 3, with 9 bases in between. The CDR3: CASSPTNNYEQYV. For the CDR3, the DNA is TGTGCCAGCTCACCGACCAACAACTACGAGCAGTACGTC.

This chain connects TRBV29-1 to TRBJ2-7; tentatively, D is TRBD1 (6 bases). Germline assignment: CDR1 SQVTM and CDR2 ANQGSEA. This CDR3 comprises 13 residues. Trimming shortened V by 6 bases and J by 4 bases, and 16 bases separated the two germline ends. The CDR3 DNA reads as TGCAGCGTCGGCCGCGGACAGATTTACGAGCAGTACTTC. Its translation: CSVGRGQIYEQYF.